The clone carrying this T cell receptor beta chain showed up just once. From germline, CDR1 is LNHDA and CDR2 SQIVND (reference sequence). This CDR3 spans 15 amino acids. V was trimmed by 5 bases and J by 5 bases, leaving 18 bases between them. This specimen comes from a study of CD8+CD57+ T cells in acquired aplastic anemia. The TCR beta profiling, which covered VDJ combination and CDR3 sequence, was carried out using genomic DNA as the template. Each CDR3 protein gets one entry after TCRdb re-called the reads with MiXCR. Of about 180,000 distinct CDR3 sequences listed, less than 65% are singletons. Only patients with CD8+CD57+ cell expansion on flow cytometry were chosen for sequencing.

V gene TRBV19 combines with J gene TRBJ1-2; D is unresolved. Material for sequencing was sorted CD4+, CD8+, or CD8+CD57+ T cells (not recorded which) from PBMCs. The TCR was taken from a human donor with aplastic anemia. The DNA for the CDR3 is TGTGCCAGTAGTCCTGAGCACACTGTGGGGTATGGCTACACCTTC. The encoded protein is CASSPEHTVGYGYTF.